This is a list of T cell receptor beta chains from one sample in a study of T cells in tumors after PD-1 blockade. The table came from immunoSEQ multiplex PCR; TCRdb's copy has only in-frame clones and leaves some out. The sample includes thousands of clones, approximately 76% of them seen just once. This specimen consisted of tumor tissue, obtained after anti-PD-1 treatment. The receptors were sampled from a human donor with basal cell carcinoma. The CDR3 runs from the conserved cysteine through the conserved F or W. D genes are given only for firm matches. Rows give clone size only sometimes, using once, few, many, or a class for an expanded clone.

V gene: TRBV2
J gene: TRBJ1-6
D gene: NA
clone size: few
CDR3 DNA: TGTGCCAGCAGTGAAGTTGGTCAGGGGTATAATTCACCCCTCCACTTT
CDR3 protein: CASSEVGQGYNSPLHF

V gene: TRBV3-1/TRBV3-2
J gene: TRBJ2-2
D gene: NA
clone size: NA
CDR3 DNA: TGTGCCAGCAGCTTGGAAAGACCGAACACCGGGGAGCTGTTTTTT
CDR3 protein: CASSLERPNTGELFF

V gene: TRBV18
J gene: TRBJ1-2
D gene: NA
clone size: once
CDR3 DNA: TGTGCCAGCTCACCACGTGACGGCTCACGGGATGGCTACACCTTC
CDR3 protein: CASSPRDGSRDGYTF

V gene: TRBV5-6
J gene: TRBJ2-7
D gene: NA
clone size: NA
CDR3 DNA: TGTGCCAGCAGCTGGGGGACACTCTACGAGCAGTACTTC
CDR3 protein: CASSWGTLYEQYF

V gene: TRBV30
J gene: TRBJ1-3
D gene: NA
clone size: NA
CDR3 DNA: TGTGCCTGGAGTGTCTTCATGGGAAAAGCCTCTGGAAACACCATATATTTT
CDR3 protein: CAWSVFMGKASGNTIYF

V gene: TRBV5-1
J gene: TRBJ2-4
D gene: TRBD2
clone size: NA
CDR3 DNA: TGCGCCAGCACCCCCGGGACTAGCGGGGGGGATGGAAACATTCAGTACTTC
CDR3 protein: CASTPGTSGGDGNIQYF

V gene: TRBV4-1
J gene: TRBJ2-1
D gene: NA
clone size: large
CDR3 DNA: TGCGCCAGCAGCCAAGACCGGCTGGAGCAGTTCTTC
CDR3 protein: CASSQDRLEQFF

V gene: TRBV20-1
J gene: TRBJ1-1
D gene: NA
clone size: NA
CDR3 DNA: TGCAGTGCTAGAGGCAACACTGAAGCTTTCTTT
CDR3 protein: CSARGNTEAFF

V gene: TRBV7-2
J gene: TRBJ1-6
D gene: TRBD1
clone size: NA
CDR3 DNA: TGTGCCAGCAGCCCAAGGGGACAGGGTAATTCACCCCTCCACTTT
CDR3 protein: CASSPRGQGNSPLHF

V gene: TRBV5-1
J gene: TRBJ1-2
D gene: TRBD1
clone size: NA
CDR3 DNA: TGCGCCAGCAGCTTCGCAGGGGGCGACTATGGCTACACCTTC
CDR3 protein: CASSFAGGDYGYTF

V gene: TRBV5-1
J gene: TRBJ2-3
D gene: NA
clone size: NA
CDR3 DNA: TGCGCCAGCTTAGAGGGGGGCGTAAGCACAGATACGCAGTATTTT
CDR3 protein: CASLEGGVSTDTQYF

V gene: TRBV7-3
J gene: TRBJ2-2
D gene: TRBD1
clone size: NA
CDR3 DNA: TGTGCCAGCAGCGTAATAGGGGGGTGGGGGACAGGAACCTTAACAAGGAACACCGGGGAGCTGTTTTTT
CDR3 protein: CASSVIGGWGTGTLTRNTGELFF

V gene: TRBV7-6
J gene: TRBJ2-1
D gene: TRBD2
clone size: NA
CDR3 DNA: TGTGCCAGCAGTCAATTTCGCGGGGGCTCCTACAATGAGCAGTTCTTC
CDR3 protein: CASSQFRGGSYNEQFF

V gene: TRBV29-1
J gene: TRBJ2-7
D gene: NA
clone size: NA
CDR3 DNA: TGCAGCGTTGGCCCAGGGCACGAGCAGTACTTC
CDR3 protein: CSVGPGHEQYF

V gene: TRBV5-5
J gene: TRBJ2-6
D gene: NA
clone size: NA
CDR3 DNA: TGTGCCAGCAGCATCCGACAGGCCTCTGGGGCCAACGTCCTGACTTTC
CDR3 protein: CASSIRQASGANVLTF

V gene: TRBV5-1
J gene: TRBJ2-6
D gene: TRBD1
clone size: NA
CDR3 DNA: TGCGCCAGCAGCTCGGCCGGGACAGGGGCTTCCTCTGGGGCCAACGTCCTGACTTTC
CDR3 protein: CASSSAGTGASSGANVLTF

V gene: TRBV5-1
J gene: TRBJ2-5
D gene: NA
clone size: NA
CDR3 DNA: TGCGCCAGCAGCAAAGCGACAGGGAGGTGGGAGACCCAGTACTTC
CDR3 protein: CASSKATGRWETQYF

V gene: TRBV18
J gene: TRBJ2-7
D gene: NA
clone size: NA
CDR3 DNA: TGTGCCAGCTCACCTGGTTTGTCCTACGAGCAGTACTTC
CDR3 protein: CASSPGLSYEQYF

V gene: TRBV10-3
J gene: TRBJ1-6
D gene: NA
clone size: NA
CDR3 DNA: TGTGCCATCAGTGAATACAGCCATAATTCACCCCTCCACTTT
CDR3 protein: CAISEYSHNSPLHF

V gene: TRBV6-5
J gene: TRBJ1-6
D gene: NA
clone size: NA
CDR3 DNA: TGTGCCAGCAGGTCAGGGGCCTATAATTCACCCCTCCACTTT
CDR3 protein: CASRSGAYNSPLHF

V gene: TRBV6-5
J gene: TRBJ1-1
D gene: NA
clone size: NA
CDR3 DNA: TGTGCCAGCGAATCCCTGGGGAGGGAAGCTTTCTTT
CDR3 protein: CASESLGREAFF

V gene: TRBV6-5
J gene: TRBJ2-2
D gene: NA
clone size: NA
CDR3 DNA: TGTGCCGGACTTGCCGGGACAACGAACACCGGGGAGCTGTTTTTT
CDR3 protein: CAGLAGTTNTGELFF

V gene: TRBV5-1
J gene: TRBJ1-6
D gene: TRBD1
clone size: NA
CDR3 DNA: TGCGCCAGCAGTTTGCCGGGACAGGGGAACTCACCCCTCCACTTT
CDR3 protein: CASSLPGQGNSPLHF

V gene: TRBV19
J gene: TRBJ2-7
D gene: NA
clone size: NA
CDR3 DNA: TGTGCCAGTAGACAGGGTGCAGGGGCCTACGAGCAGTACTTC
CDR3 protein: CASRQGAGAYEQYF

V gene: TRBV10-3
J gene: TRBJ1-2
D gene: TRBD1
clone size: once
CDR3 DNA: TGTGCCAACAGGGGCGGACAGGGAAACTATGGCTACACCTTC
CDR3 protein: CANRGGQGNYGYTF

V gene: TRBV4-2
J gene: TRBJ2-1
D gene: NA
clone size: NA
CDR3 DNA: TGTGCCAGCAGCCAAGAAGACAGTAACAATGGGCAGTTCTTC
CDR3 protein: CASSQEDSNNGQFF

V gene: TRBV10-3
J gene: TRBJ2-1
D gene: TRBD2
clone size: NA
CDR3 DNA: TGTGCCATCAGTGGGGGGACTAGCGGGAAAGATGAGCAGTTCTTC
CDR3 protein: CAISGGTSGKDEQFF

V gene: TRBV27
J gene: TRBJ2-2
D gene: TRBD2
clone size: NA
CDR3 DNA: TGTGCCAGCAGTGAGTCTAGCGGGGGCCTCACCGGGGAGCTGTTTTTT
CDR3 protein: CASSESSGGLTGELFF

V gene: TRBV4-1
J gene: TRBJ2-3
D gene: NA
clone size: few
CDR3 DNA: TGCGCCAGCAGCCAACAAACACGGTCTAGCACAGATACGCAGTATTTT
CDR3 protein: CASSQQTRSSTDTQYF

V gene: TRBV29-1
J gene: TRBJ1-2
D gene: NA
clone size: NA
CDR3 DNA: TGCAGCGTGCCGACACCTCAGGGCAGCTGGTATGGCTACACCTTC
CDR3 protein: CSVPTPQGSWYGYTF

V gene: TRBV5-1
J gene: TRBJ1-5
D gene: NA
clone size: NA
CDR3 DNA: TGCGCCAGCAGCTTGGAGGGACTGAACAATCAGCCCCAGCATTTT
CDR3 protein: CASSLEGLNNQPQHF

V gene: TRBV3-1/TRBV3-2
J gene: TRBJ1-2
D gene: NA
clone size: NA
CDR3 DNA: TGTGCCAGCAGCCAAGAAAGAGGGAATGGCTACACCTTC
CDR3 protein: CASSQERGNGYTF

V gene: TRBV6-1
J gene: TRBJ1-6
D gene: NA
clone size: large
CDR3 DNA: TGTGCCAGCAGTGAAAGCTCCTATAATTCACCCCTCCACTTT
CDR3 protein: CASSESSYNSPLHF

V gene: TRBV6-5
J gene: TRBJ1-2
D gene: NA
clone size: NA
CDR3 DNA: TGTGCCAGCAGTTTGGGGGGGTACCCCTATGGCTACACCTTC
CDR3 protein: CASSLGGYPYGYTF

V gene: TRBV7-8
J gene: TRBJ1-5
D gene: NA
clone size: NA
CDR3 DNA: TGTGCCAGCAGCTTAGATGCACAGGGAATAAATCAGCCCCAGCATTTT
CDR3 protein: CASSLDAQGINQPQHF

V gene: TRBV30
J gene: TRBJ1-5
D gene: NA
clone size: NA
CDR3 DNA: TGTGCCTGGAGTAAGGCAGGGAATCAGCCCCAGCATTTT
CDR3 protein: CAWSKAGNQPQHF

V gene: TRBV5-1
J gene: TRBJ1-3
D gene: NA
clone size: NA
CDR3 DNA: TGCGCCAGCAGCTTGGGGGGACTCAGCTCTGGAAACACCATATATTTT
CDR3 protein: CASSLGGLSSGNTIYF

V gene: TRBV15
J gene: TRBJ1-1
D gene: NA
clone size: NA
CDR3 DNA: TGTGCCACCAGCGAGGGCCGAGGGGTTGCTGAAGCTTTCTTT
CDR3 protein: CATSEGRGVAEAFF

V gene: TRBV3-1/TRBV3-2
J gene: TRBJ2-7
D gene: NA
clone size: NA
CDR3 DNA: TGTGCCAGCAGCCAAGATTATAGAGTCCCCTACGAGCAGTACTTC
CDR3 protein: CASSQDYRVPYEQYF

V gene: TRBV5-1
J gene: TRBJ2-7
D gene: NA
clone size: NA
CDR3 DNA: TGCGCCAGCAGCTCGGCAGGGAGCGAGCAGTACTTC
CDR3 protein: CASSSAGSEQYF

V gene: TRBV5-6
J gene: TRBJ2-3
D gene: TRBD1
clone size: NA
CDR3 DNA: TGTGCCAGCAGCTCCGACAGGGTTAGCACAGATACGCAGTATTTT
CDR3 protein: CASSSDRVSTDTQYF

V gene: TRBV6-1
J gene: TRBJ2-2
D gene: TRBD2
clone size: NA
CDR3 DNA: TGTGCCAGCAGTGAAGCACCCAGCGGGGGGCTTACCGGGGAGCTGTTTTTT
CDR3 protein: CASSEAPSGGLTGELFF

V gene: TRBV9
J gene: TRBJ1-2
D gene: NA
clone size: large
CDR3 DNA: TGTGCCAGCAGCGTAGACGGGGGGACTTTCTATGGCTACACCTTC
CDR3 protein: CASSVDGGTFYGYTF

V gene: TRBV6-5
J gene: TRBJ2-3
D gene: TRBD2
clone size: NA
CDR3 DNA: TGTGCCAGCAGTTACTCGACTAGCGGCACAGATACGCAGTATTTT
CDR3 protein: CASSYSTSGTDTQYF

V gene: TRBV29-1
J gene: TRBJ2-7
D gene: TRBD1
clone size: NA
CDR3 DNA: TGCAGCGTTGAGTCGTCAGGGACAGCCTACGAGCAGTACTTC
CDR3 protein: CSVESSGTAYEQYF

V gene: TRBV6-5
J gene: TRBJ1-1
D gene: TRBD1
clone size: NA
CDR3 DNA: TGTGCCAGCAGTATAAGACAGGGGACTGAAGCTTTCTTT
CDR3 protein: CASSIRQGTEAFF